Listed below are T cell receptor beta chains from one sample, sequenced in a study of cytomegalovirus exposure and HLA in healthy donors. Using immunoSEQ multiplex PCR, the repertoire was profiled, and TCRdb retains in-frame clones only, with some absent. The sample lists about 160,000 clones; approximately 77% were seen once. The sample comprised PBMCs. Source of these receptors: a man aged 30-40 years in good health and CMV-seropositive. Both conserved end residues are part of each CDR3.

>TRBV7-2|TRBJ2-1
CASSNRVIQFF
>TRBV19|TRBJ1-6
CASSPRQGGLHF
>TRBV29-1|TRBJ2-7
CSVFAPQGGGYEQYF
>TRBV27|TRBJ2-3
CASSLPEQKTELVDTQYF
>TRBV7-9|TRBJ2-3
CASSTLAGGTDTQYF
>TRBV2|TRBJ2-7
CASRPGPYEQYF
>TRBV29-1|TRBJ1-6
CSVRTGGGSPLHF
>TRBV28|TRBJ1-2
CASVPGDREDYGYTF
>TRBV9|TRBJ1-5
CASSVGGGNQPQHF
>TRBV7-9|TRBJ2-3
CASSFAGTGGVDTQYF
>TRBV4-3|-
CASSQGLAGAYEQYF
>TRBV7-3|TRBJ2-5
CASSLSGGAGETQYF
>TRBV27|TRBJ1-1
CASSRRGQGITEAFF
>TRBV7-9|TRBJ1-2
CASSLATGGGYTF
>TRBV5-5|TRBJ1-5
CASSLFSLRQKYSNQPQHF
>TRBV28|TRBJ1-2
CASTVGQGYGYTF
>TRBV6-5|TRBJ2-3
CAGRARSTDTQYF
>TRBV27|TRBJ1-2
CASSPVQGGVYWGYTF
>TRBV9|TRBJ2-3
CASSPGTGWDTDTQYF
>TRBV6-1|TRBJ2-7
CASSVWTGGLYEQYF
>TRBV7-7|TRBJ2-5
CASSARPRGETQYF
>TRBV30|TRBJ1-2
CAWTRQGGNYGYTF
>TRBV6-5|TRBJ2-2
CASSYSVSGHGELFF
>TRBV5-4|TRBJ2-7
CASSLGGVRTGEQYF
>TRBV7-2|TRBJ2-7
CASSLGDRGNEQYF
>TRBV10-3|TRBJ2-7
CAINERGIQTYEQYF
>TRBV5-4|TRBJ2-5
CASSFGQGETQYF
>TRBV19|TRBJ2-5
CASNDDGGAETQYF
>TRBV2|TRBJ2-7
CASNRRQGDEQYF
>TRBV27|TRBJ2-2
CASSLEGTGITGELFF
>TRBV27|TRBJ1-5
CASSQGQGWAQHF
>TRBV20-1|TRBJ2-5
CSAHYQETQYF
>TRBV30|TRBJ2-5
CAWSWGGKETQYF
>TRBV5-1|TRBJ1-5
CASSSGEAQPQHF
>TRBV6-6|TRBJ1-1
CASRAGQTEAFF
>TRBV28|TRBJ2-7
CASTMMAGPWYF
>TRBV27|TRBJ2-2
CASSQGLAGNTGELFF
>TRBV27|TRBJ2-3
CASSLVPGGDTQYF
>TRBV6-1|TRBJ2-7
CASSEGTYEQYF
>TRBV18|TRBJ1-5
CASSNRGPLGIFRQPQHF
>TRBV25-1|TRBJ1-2
CASSDPGGVVGRYTF
>TRBV30|TRBJ1-2
CAWRARGYYGYTF
>TRBV11-2|TRBJ2-7
CASSLFSGELKGEQYF
>TRBV30|TRBJ1-4
CAWTATNEKLFF
>TRBV5-6|TRBJ2-7
CASSSFSYEQYF